Here is one T cell receptor (beta chain) with its context. These data come from a study of cytomegalovirus exposure and HLA in healthy donors. In the study overall: Inside one of the first data releases sat about 85 million unique TCRs taken from HLA-typed donors.

This PCR relied on a set of 60 Vbeta primers and 13 Jbeta primers. How the authors handled the data: Per a later analysis, the number of unique TCR beta chains was roughly 80 million, of which around 9.9 million were shared. Profiling relied on immunoSEQ multiplex PCR, and the TCRdb table lists in-frame clones only, not all of them. D and trimming were read from the DNA, whereas the V and J calls and clone size are those reported in that table. The data show about 120,000 clones, with roughly 77% seen just once and more than 1.5% held by the top ten. The CDR3 sequence is 15 residues long. V trimming: 0 bases; J trimming: 8 bases; junction bases outside the gene matches: 7. CDR1 is SGHTA, CDR2 FQGNSA, per germline.

This TCR came from a man in his forties or fifties in good health and CMV-seronegative. Sequenced: PBMCs. This chain connects TRBV7-2 to TRBJ2-1; 7 bases are a match to TRBD2. CDR3 residues: CASSLAGGLVYEQFF. In nucleotides, the CDR3 is TGTGCCAGCAGCTTAGCGGGAGGGTTGGTGTATGAGCAGTTCTTC.